This paragraph reports one TCR beta chain. Only a few counts were recorded for this clone. This clone's antigen is unknown. No base qualities exist here, and no much larger clone lies one base off it. In the prospective study, participants were 18 to 89 years old, resided in 25 or so geographic areas of the United States, and were enrolled through a virtual design. Cohort assignment in the prospective study relied on participant-reported clinical history from a screening survey and a study questionnaire. Each participant in the prospective study had whole blood, serum and a nasopharyngeal or oropharyngeal swab collected by mobile phlebotomists. Over a roughly 2-month period, participants in the prospective study had the option of providing additional blood draws and questionnaires. Before DNA extraction, prospective study blood samples were shipped either frozen or at room temperature. TCRbeta CDR3 regions were amplified from genomic DNA using the immunoSEQ Assay, a bias-controlled multiplex PCR. The authors' pipeline ran thus. The number of nucleated cells in each sample was estimated from the amplification of reference gene primers within the assay. To quantify the absolute abundance of each unique TCRbeta CDR3 rearrangement, sequence reads were collapsed and filtered. Productive Simpson clonality was computed per sample as the square root of Simpson's diversity index over productive rearrangements. The immuneACCESS repertoire file appears here via TCRdb, limited to in-frame rearrangements. These files lack a portion of the clones; in checked studies, under half of the deficit traces to unresolved V genes, and the cause of the others is not known. From that table come the V and J calls and clone size; the DNA was used to work out D and trimming. This sample has roughly 140,000 clones in its table, and roughly 90% of those were observed once. The ten biggest clones cover about 1.2% of the sample.

This sample was included in a study of blood T cell repertoires in COVID-19 (dated by TCRdb to 2018 to 2020). Some background on the complete study: Collaborator samples came from the United States, Italy and Spain and covered acute and convalescent phases of COVID-19. The prospective study material was composed of cDNA or gDNA derived from T cells, B-cell-depleted T cells, or PBMCs. Deeply sampled blood TCRbeta repertoires from subjects exposed to, actively infected with, or recovered from COVID-19 were included in the dataset. A freely available public database, intended as a resource for researchers studying the immune response to SARS-CoV-2, is where the repertoires were released. The samples were drawn from two sources: the first 160 participants of the ongoing ImmuneRACE study, and 950 to 1,500 subjects contributed by 6 global collaborators. Sample metadata almost always included a de-identified subject ID, COVID-19 status, age in years and sex. HLA class I and class II types, where available, came from metadata supplied by the sample provider rather than from assay-based typing. Study-level results and caveats: The amount of clinical and demographic metadata varied by source and participant and was provided uncurated.

CDR1 and CDR2, looked up from the germline V gene, are SGHTA and FQGNSA. V lost 9 bases and J lost 3 bases, and the count of bases not matched to a germline gene is 8. Measured from the cysteine to the phenylalanine, the CDR3 is 15 residues long. Only the CDR3 part of the read is kept: 45 bases, read in frame from the first base. The material sequenced was PBMCs or T cells enriched from blood (not recorded which). The source of this sequence is a woman aged 25 to 39 with acute COVID-19. The V and J segments used are TRBV7-2 and TRBJ2-3, with TRBD2 identical over 11 junction bases. The nucleotide sequence is given as TGTGCCAGTACCTTACTAGCGGGAGTAACAGATACGCAGTATTTT. It translates to CASTLLAGVTDTQYF. Supplemented by the reference TRBV7-2 and TRBJ2-3 proteins around the CDR3, the complete variable domain is GAGVSQSPSNKVTEKGKDVELRCDPISGHTALYWYRQSLGQGLEFLIYFQGNSAPDKSGLPSDRFSAERTGGSVSTLTIQRTQQEDSAVYLCASTLLAGVTDTQYFGPGTRLTVL.